The entry below gives a single TCR beta chain sequence along with its context. Investigators took RNA and DNA out together from 20-30 mg of unsorted bulk tissue. This sample was included in a study of tumor-infiltrating lymphocytes in primary liver carcinoma. The overall study: Samples produced roughly 3.65 to 7.13 million productive TCRbeta reads, comparable across tissue types.

A constant-region primer primed TCR beta cDNA synthesis from 450 to 550 ng of total RNA. Each TCR beta library was derived from three nested multiplex PCR rounds that employed slightly modified ARM-PCR. Investigators reported that the first two PCR rounds, at around 11 cycles each, used TRBV1-TRBV30 forward primers with a C-beta reverse primer. TCRdb reprocessed the multiplex PCR reads via MiXCR and lists one record per CDR3 protein. Of some 20,000 distinct CDR3 sequences detected, around 77% appear once; the ten largest clones hold less than 50%. The V segment lost 2 bases and the J segment 4 bases; nucleotides outside the gene matches: 8. From germline, CDR1 is LGHNA and CDR2 YNFKEQ. This CDR3 is 16 amino acids long.

This sequence was found in a woman in her 30s with primary liver carcinoma and hepatitis B virus infection. The chain recombines TRBV4-2 with TRBJ2-5; 9 nucleotides match TRBD2. The sequencing input was liver tumor tissue from sampling region 4. Specified subset: tumor region T4, right-lateral pole. CDR3 coding DNA: TGTGCCAGCAGCCAAAATTGGGGACTAGCCGTAGAGACCCAGTACTTC. It is translated as CASSQNWGLAVETQYF.